This passage covers 6 T cell receptor beta chains from one sample sequenced in a study of blood T cells in healthy people across ages. The use of a sample-barcoded 5' primer and a J-beta primer mix characterized a second PCR of roughly 6 to 12 cycles. From the 5' RACE reads, TCRdb called clonotypes with MiXCR, one entry per CDR3 protein. The sample includes fewer than 1.5 million distinct CDR3 sequences, about 40% of them seen just once. The source material was blood. The receptors were sampled from a woman in her late teens or twenties in good health.

This clonotype has just a few counts. The chain has TRBV20-1 and TRBJ2-3; weak D call: TRBD1 (6 bases). V lost 6 bases, J lost 7 bases, and 17 bases lay in between. Germline CDR1 DFQATT, CDR2 SNEGSKA (reference sequence). This CDR3 region has 13 residues. CDR3 sequence: CSAADNRANTQYF. The CDR3 DNA follows: TGCAGTGCGGCTGACAACAGGGCTAATACGCAGTATTTT.

A few counts support this clonotype. The chain has TRBV6-5 and TRBJ2-3; perhaps TRBD2 as D (5 bases). V dropped 2 bases and J dropped 5 bases, with 11 bases sitting between them. Germline V gives CDR1 MNHEY, CDR2 SVGAGI. The CDR3 consists of 14 residues. The DNA for the CDR3 is TGTGCCAGCAGTTACCTGGCGGAGGTAGATACGCAGTATTTT. Translation: CASSYLAEVDTQYF.

This clonotype has just a few counts. The chain employs TRBV6-1 and TRBJ1-2; D gene uncertain. The CDR3 consists of 12 residues. Trimming left V 1 base short and J 7 bases short, with 7 bases between. The germline V gene encodes CDR1 MNHNS and CDR2 SASEGT. This chain's CDR3 is CASSEGMFGYTF. The CDR3 DNA is TGTGCCAGCAGTGAAGGCATGTTTGGCTACACCTTC.

The V gene is TRBV9, the J gene TRBJ2-7; 9 bases agree with TRBD1. CDR3 size: 15 residues. Germline CDR1 is SGDLS and CDR2 is YYNGEE. V was clipped by 2 bases and J by 5 bases; unmatched bases: 8. The CDR3 DNA reads TGTGCCAGCAGCGTTTTGGGACAGGGACTCGACGAGCAGTACTTC. As protein: CASSVLGQGLDEQYF.

The chain employs TRBV12-3 or TRBV12-4 and TRBJ1-2, with a weak D call TRBD1 (6 bases). Trimming cost V 5 bases and J 5 bases, with 15 bases left between them. This CDR3 has 14 residues. CDR3: CASSPEGGLYGYTF. CDR3 nucleotide sequence: TGTGCCAGCAGTCCCGAGGGGGGGCTGTATGGCTACACCTTC.

This clonotype was seen a handful of times. This chain links TRBV2 with TRBJ1-5; D might be TRBD1 (5 bases). The CDR3 is made up of 14 amino acids. Germline CDR1 reads SNHLY; CDR2 reads FYNNEI. Trimming removed 8 bases from V and 7 bases from J, with 18 bases in between. DNA for the CDR3: TGTGCCAGCTACGCAGGGTATGTGGGGCAGCCCCAGCATTTT. Its protein product is CASYAGYVGQPQHF.